The next 8 T cell receptor beta chains were all read from a single sample in a study of cytomegalovirus exposure and HLA in healthy donors. A multiplex PCR was run with 60 Vbeta primers and 13 Jbeta primers. Sequenced by immunoSEQ multiplex PCR; TCRdb stores in-frame clones only, minus some. This table has roughly 130,000 clones, 75% to 85% appearing once. What was sequenced was PBMCs. Receptors originate from a male donor in good health and CMV-seronegative.

The chain links TRBV10-3 to TRBJ2-3; possible D gene TRBD2, 5 bases. The CDR3 has 12 residues. CDR1 and CDR2 from the germline V gene are ENHRY and SYGVKD. Trimming took off 4 bases at V and 5 bases at J, with 7 bases between the two ends. This chain's CDR3 is CAISGGEDTQYF. DNA for the CDR3: TGTGCCATCAGTGGGGGAGAAGATACGCAGTATTTT.

This chain links TRBV4-3 with TRBJ1-5, with D possibly matching TRBD1 (6 bases). The germline V gene encodes CDR1 LGHNA and CDR2 YSLEER. V was pared by 0 bases and J by 5 bases, with 14 bases between. CDR3 length equals 16 residues. CDR3 loop: CASSQDGTGRDQPQHF. CDR3 in DNA: TGCGCCAGCAGCCAAGACGGAACAGGGAGAGATCAGCCCCAGCATTTT.

The chain uses TRBV7-9 and TRBJ2-5; D is unresolved. The CDR3 is 14 amino acids. The V end lost 1 base, the J end lost 1 base, and 7 bases lay between the germline ends. The germline V gene encodes CDR1 SEHNR and CDR2 FQNEAQ (reference sequence). The CDR3 reads CASSLVQLQETQYF. The DNA of the CDR3 is TGTGCCAGCAGCTTAGTACAGCTCCAAGAGACCCAGTACTTC.

The V call is TRBV28, the J call TRBJ2-3; D is possibly TRBD1 (6 bases). Germline V gene sequence: CDR1 MDHEN, CDR2 SYDVKM. The CDR3 covers 16 residues. The V end was cut by 0 bases, the J end by 3 bases, with 13 bases between. The CDR3 loop is CASSLWPSDRTDTQYF. CDR3 bases: TGTGCCAGCAGTTTATGGCCCTCCGACAGGACAGATACGCAGTATTTT.

CDR3 loop: CASSESGGAGGNEQFF. CDR3 DNA: TGTGCCAGCAGTGAATCGGGGGGAGCGGGTGGCAATGAGCAGTTCTTC. This chain joins TRBV25-1 and TRBJ2-1, with 7 bases identical to TRBD2. In germline, CDR1 is MGHDK, CDR2 SYGVNS. The CDR3 has 16 residues. Trimming removed 1 base from V and 6 bases from J; junction bases left unmatched: 9.

This chain's CDR3 is CASSGWTVKNTEAFF. The CDR3 nucleotides read TGTGCCAGTAGTGGTTGGACAGTAAAGAACACTGAAGCTTTCTTT. This chain links TRBV19 with TRBJ1-1; maybe TRBD1 (6 bases). CDR1 is LNHDA and CDR2 is SQIVND in the germline V gene (reference sequence). This CDR3 spans 15 amino acids. Between the trimmed V and J ends, which lost 5 bases and 1 base, there was a span of 14 bases.

The rearrangement joins TRBV6-5 to TRBJ1-3; D is undetermined. The CDR3 is 16 amino acids. V lost 0 bases and J lost 1, with 10 bases in between. CDR1 is MNHEY, CDR2 SVGAGI, per germline. CDR3 residues: CASSYSPRWSGNTIYF. In DNA, the CDR3 is TGTGCCAGCAGTTACTCCCCGAGATGGTCTGGAAACACCATATATTTT.

This chain joins TRBV7-8 and TRBJ2-2; D gene uncertain. V lost 4 bases and J lost 2, with 2 bases in between. CDR1 is SGHVS and CDR2 is FQNEAQ in the germline V gene. This CDR3 spans 12 amino acids. This CDR3 is CASSSNTGELFF. DNA of the CDR3: TGTGCCAGCAGCTCTAACACCGGGGAGCTGTTTTTT.